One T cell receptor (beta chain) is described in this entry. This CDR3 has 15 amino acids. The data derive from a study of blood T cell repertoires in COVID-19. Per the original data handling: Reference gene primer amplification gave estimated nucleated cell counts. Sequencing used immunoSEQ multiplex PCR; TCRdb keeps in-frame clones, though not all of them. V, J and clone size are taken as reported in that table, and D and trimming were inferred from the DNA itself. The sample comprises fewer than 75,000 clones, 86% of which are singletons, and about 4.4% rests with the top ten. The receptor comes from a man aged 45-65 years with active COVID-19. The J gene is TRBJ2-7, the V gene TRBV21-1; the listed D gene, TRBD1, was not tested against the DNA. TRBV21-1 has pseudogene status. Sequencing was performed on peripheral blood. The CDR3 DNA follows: TGTGCCAGCAGCAAAATTACAGGGGAGAGGATCGAGCAGTACTTC. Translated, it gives CASSKITGERIEQYF.